Sequencing of this T cell receptor beta chain was carried out in a study of cytomegalovirus exposure and HLA in healthy donors. The PCR used 60 Vbeta and 13 Jbeta primers. Data came from immunoSEQ multiplex PCR; TCRdb stores just in-frame clones and leaves some out. The data hold around 180,000 clones, with roughly 80% observed a single time. The V and J ends lost 3 bases and 3 bases, in that order; junction bases with no gene match: 10. Germline CDR1 reads SGHAT; CDR2 reads FQNNGV. This CDR3 spans 17 amino acids. This TCR was sampled from a male donor in good health and CMV-seronegative. The genes are TRBV11-2 and TRBJ2-3; 9 nucleotides line up with TRBD1. Sequenced: PBMCs. Written as DNA, the CDR3 is TGTGCCAGCAGCTTGGGTTTAATAGGACAGGGGACAGATACGCAGTATTTT. Translation gives CASSLGLIGQGTDTQYF.